This TCR beta chain was recovered during a study of OX40 agonist ivuxolimab in advanced cancers. Broadly, across the study: Ivuxolimab was an agonistic, fully human IgG2 monoclonal antibody directed against OX40 (CD134), a costimulatory receptor. Peripheral TCRbeta sequencing was intended to test whether TCR sequence diversity was altered and clonal T-cell expansion was caused by ivuxolimab. Prior anti-PD-1, anti-PD-L1 or anti-CTLA-4 therapy was permitted, and checkpoint inhibitors had been received by 40% to 50% of dose-escalation patients. A male proportion of around 83% and a mean age of around 60 years, ranging from about 23 to 90, were recorded for the dose-escalation cohort. Intravenous ivuxolimab was administered to patients every 2 weeks at six dose levels: 0.01, 0.1, 0.3, 1.5, 3 and 10 mg/kg. Among the approximately 50 dose-escalation patients, about 19 had hepatocellular carcinoma, about 15 melanoma, 9 renal cell carcinoma and 9 head and neck cancer. Three dose-escalation patients achieved partial responses, one with hepatocellular carcinoma and two with cutaneous melanoma. The paper describes the monotherapy dose-escalation part (N of about 47 patients) of the phase I trial of ivuxolimab. The full study reports these points: Clonal expansion of both CD4+ and CD8+ blood T cells was observed from baseline to week 6 at doses 0.1 to 3.0 mg/kg. After ivuxolimab, more expanded clones were found on average in CD8+ T cells than in CD4+ T cells. Which antigens the clonally expanded peripheral T cells were specific for was not determined. Low levels of normalized T-cell clonal expansion were also seen in some patients who did not respond. Partial responders in the 0.1-3.0 mg/kg groups had among the lowest normalized peripheral clonal expansion, especially among CD8+ T cells.

This clone was observed a few times. The target of this receptor is not known. Per-nucleotide qualities are absent, and no much larger clonotype sits a single base away. For sequencing of the TCRbeta CDR3 region, genomic DNA was extracted from the sorted cells. TCRbeta CDR3 regions were sequenced using the immunoSEQ Assay. This immuneACCESS table, as held by TCRdb, lists in-frame sequences with V and J called but not all clones. Of the missing ones, under half trace to an unresolved V gene in checked studies; the others have no known cause. This sample gives tens of thousands of clones in total; approximately 80% of them show up just once. The top ten clonotypes cover 1.5% to 2% of the sample. Trimming at the junction amounts to 0 bases on V and 6 bases on J, and the germline ends lie 7 bases apart. From cysteine to phenylalanine, the CDR3 is 13 amino acids long. The retained sequence is limited to the CDR3, 39 bases, with the frame set at the first base.

Patients with a history of autoimmune disease or receiving systemic immunosuppression were excluded from the trial. Peripheral blood for TCR sequencing was collected from all dose cohorts at baseline, on cycle 4 day 1, and on cycle 7 day 1. Samples came from an open-label, multicenter, first-in-human phase I dose-escalation trial of ivuxolimab. Adults with locally advanced or metastatic melanoma, renal cell carcinoma, hepatocellular carcinoma or head and neck squamous cell carcinoma were enrolled in the trial. Before TCR sequencing, CD4+ T cells and CD8+ T cells from peripheral blood were sorted into separate populations.

The source material was CD4+ or CD8+ T cells sorted from blood, sampled in a trial of the OX40 agonist ivuxolimab. The sequence is built from TRBV5-3 and TRBJ2-1, with the identity of the D gene unclear. TRBV5-3 is an open reading frame whose function is uncertain. This clonotype originated in an adult with an advanced solid tumor such as melanoma, head and neck, liver or kidney cancer. The CDR3: CARSLVAFNEQFF. The DNA is as follows: TGTGCCAGAAGCTTGGTGGCTTTCAATGAGCAGTTCTTC.